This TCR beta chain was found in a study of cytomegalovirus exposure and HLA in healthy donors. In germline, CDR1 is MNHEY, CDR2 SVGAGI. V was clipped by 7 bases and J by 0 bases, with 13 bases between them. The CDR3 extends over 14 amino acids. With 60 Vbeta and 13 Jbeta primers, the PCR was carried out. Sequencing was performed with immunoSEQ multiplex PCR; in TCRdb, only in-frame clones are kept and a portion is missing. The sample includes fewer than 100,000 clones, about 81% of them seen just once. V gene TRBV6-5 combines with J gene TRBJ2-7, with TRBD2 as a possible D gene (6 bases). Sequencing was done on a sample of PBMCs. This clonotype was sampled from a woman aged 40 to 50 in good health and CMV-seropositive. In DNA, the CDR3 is TGTGCCAGCAAACGGGACTTGAGCTCCTACGAGCAGTACTTC. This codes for CASKRDLSSYEQYF.